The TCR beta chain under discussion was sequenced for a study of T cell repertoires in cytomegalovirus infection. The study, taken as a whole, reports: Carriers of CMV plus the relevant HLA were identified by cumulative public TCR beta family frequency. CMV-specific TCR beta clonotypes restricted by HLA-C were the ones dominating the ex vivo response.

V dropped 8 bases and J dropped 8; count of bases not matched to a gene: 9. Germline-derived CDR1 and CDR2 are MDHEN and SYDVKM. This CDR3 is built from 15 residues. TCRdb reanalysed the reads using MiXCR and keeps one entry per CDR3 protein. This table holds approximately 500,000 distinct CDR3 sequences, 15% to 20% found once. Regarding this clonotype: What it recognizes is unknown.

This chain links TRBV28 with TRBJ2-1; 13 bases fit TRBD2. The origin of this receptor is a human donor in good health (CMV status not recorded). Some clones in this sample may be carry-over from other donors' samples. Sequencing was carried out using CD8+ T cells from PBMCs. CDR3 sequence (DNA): TGTGCCAGCTACAGTGGACTAGCGGGGGCGGATGAGCAGTTCTTC. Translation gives CASYSGLAGADEQFF.